This T cell receptor (beta chain) was captured in a study of blood T cells in healthy people across ages. Study outcomes and limitations: Donors of long life had a larger count of naive CD4+ cells and greater diversity than aged donors. Diversity estimated from one million T cells was considered an underestimate.

A J-beta primer mix and a sample-barcoded 5' primer were used in a second PCR of about 6 to 12 cycles. TCRdb passed the 5' RACE reads through MiXCR, listing each CDR3 protein once. The table lists some 710,000 distinct CDR3 sequences, 35% to 60% of them singletons, with roughly 18% in the top ten. Germline CDR1 reads MDHEN; CDR2 reads SYDVKM. The CDR3 sequence is 15 residues long. Germline trimming cut 6 bases from V and 6 bases from J; bases unmatched to any gene: 7. Donors ranged from about 6 to 90 years old and were healthy Caucasians in Russia. They isolated at least 6 million PBMCs from each sample. There are a few counts of this clonotype. Its antigen is still unknown.

The chain links TRBV28 to TRBJ2-3; TRBD2 aligns across 12 bases. Sequencing was carried out using blood. The receptor was derived from a man older than 75 in good health. CDR3 sequence reads: CASSSPTSGSDTQYF. The CDR3 DNA reads TGTGCCAGCAGCTCTCCGACTAGCGGGAGTGATACGCAGTATTTT.